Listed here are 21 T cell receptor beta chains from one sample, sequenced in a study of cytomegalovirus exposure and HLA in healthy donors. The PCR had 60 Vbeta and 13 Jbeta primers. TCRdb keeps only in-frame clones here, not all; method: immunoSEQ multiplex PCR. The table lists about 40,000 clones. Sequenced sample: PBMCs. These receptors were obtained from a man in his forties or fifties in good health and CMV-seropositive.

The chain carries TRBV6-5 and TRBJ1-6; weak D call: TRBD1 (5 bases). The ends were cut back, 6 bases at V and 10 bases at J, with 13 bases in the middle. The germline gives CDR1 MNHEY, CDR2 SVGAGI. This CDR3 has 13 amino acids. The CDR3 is CASRMGGDSPLHF. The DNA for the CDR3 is TGTGCCAGCAGAATGGGGGGGGACTCACCCCTCCACTTT.

The CDR3 coding sequence is TGTGCCAGCAGTTTCCTGGTCTCCCGGGACACTGAAGCTTTCTTT. Its protein is CASSFLVSRDTEAFF. The rearrangement uses TRBV27 and TRBJ1-1; D ambiguous. Trimming shortened V by 3 bases and J by 3 bases, and 14 bases separated the two germline ends. This CDR3 spans 15 amino acids. CDR1 MNHEY and CDR2 SMNVEV come from the germline V gene (reference sequence).

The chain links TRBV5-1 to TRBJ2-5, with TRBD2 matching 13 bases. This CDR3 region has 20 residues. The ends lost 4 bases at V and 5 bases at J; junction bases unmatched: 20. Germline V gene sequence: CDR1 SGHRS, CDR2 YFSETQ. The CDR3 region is CASSPRGTSGTYNPPETQYF. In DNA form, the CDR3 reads TGCGCCAGCAGCCCTCGGGGGACTAGCGGGACCTACAACCCTCCGGAGACCCAGTACTTC.

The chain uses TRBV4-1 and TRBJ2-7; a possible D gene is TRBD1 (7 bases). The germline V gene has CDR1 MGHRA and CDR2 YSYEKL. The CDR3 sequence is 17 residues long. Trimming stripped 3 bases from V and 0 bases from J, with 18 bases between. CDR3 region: CASSQRWRDSVSYEQYF. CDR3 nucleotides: TGCGCCAGCAGCCAGAGGTGGCGGGACAGCGTCTCCTACGAGCAGTACTTC.

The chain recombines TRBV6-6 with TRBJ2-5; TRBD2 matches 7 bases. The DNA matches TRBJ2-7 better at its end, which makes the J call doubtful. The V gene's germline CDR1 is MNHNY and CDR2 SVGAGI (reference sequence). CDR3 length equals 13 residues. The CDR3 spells CASSLVLAFEQYF. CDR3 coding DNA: TGTGCCAGCAGTTTAGTACTAGCGTTCGAGCAGTACTTC.

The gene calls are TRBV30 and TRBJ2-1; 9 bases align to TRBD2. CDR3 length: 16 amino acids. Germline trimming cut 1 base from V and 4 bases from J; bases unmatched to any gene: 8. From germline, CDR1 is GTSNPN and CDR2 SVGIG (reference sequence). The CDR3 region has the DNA TGTGCCTGGAGTGAGGCTAGCGGGACCTATTACAATGAGCAGTTCTTC. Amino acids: CAWSEASGTYYNEQFF.

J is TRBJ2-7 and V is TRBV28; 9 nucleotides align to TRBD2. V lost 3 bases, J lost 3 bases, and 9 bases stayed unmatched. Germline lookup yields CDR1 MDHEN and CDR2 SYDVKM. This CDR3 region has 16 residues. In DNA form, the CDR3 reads TGTGCCAGCAGTTTCCCTTTAGCGGGAGATGACTACGAGCAGTACTTC. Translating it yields CASSFPLAGDDYEQYF.

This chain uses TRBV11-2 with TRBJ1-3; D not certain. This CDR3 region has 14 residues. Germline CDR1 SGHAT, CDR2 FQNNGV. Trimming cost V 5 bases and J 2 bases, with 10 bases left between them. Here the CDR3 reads CASSTPRAGNTIYF. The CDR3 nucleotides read TGTGCCAGCAGCACCCCCCGGGCTGGAAACACCATATATTTT.

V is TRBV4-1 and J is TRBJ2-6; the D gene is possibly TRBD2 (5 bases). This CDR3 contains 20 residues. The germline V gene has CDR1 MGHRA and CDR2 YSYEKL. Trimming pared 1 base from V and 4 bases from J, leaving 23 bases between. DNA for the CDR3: TGCGCCAGCAGCCAAGCCCGGCGGCCGCTAGCTACGGCCGGGGCCAACGTCCTGACTTTC. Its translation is CASSQARRPLATAGANVLTF.

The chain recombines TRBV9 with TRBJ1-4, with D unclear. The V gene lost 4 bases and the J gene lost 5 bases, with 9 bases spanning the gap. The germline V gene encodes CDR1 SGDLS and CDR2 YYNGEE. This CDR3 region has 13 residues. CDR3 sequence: CASSSQVNEKLFF. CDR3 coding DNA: TGTGCCAGCAGCTCCCAGGTGAATGAAAAACTGTTTTTT.

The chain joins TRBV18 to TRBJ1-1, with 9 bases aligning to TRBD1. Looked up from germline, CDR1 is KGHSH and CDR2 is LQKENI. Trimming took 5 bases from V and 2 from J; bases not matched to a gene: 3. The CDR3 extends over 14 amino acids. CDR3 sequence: CASSIQGANTEAFF. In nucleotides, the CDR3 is TGTGCCAGCTCAATACAGGGGGCTAACACTGAAGCTTTCTTT.

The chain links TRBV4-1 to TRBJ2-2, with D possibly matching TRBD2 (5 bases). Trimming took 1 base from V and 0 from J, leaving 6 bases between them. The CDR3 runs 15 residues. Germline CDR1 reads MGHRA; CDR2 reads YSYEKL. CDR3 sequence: CASSQGAANTGELFF. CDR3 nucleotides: TGCGCCAGCAGCCAAGGAGCGGCGAACACCGGGGAGCTGTTTTTT.

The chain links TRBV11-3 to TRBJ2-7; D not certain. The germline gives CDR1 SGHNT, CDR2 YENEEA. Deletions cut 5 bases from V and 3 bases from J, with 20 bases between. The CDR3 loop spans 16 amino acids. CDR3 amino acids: CASSPLGQAALYEQYF. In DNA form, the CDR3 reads TGTGCCAGCAGCCCCCTGGGTCAGGCAGCCCTCTACGAGCAGTACTTC.

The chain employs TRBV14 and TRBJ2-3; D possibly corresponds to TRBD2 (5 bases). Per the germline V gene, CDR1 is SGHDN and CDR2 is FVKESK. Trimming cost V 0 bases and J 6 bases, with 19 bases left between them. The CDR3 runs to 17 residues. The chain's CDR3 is CASSQESGLRILDTQYF. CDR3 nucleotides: TGTGCCAGCAGCCAAGAGAGCGGCCTTAGGATATTGGATACGCAGTATTTT. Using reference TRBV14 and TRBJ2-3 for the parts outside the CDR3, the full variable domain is EAGVTQFPSHSVIEKGQTVTLRCDPISGHDNLYWYRRVMGKEIKFLLHFVKESKQDESGMPNNRFLAERTGGTYSTLKVQPAELEDSGVYFCASSQESGLRILDTQYFGPGTRLTVL.

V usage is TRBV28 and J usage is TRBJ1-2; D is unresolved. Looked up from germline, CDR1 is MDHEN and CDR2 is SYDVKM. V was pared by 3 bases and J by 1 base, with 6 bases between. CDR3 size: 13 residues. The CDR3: CASSFASNYGYTF. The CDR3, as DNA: TGTGCCAGCAGTTTTGCCAGTAACTATGGCTACACCTTC.

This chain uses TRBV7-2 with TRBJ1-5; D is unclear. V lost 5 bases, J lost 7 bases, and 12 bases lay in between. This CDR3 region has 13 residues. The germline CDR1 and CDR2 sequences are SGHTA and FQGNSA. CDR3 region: CASSPVGGQPQHF. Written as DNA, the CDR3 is TGTGCCAGCAGCCCCGTAGGAGGCCAGCCCCAGCATTTT.

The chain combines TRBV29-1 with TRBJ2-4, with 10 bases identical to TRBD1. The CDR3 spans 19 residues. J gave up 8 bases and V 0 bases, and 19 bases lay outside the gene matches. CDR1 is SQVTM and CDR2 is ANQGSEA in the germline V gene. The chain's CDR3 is CSVEEALLGTGVDKDIQYF. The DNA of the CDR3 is TGCAGCGTTGAAGAGGCCCTCCTGGGGACAGGGGTGGATAAGGACATTCAGTACTTC.

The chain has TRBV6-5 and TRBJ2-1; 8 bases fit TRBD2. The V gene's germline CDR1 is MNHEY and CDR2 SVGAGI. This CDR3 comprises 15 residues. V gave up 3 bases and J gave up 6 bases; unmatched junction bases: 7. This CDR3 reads CASSYDGREGNEQFF. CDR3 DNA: TGTGCCAGCAGTTATGACGGGAGGGAGGGCAATGAGCAGTTCTTC.

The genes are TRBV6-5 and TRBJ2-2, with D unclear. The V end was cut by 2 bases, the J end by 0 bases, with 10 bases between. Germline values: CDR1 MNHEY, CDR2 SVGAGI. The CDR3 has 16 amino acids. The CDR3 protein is CASSYTVFTNTGELFF. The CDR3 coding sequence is TGTGCCAGCAGTTACACTGTGTTTACGAACACCGGGGAGCTGTTTTTT.

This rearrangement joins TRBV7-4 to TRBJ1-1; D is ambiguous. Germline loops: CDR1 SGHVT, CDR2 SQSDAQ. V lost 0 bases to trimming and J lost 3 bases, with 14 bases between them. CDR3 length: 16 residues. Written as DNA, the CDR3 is TGTGCCAGCAGCTTAGCTCAAACGGGTGAAGACACTGAAGCTTTCTTT. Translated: CASSLAQTGEDTEAFF.

The CDR3 loop reads CASSQRGTSHTYEQYF. The CDR3 DNA reads TGTGCCAGCAGCCAAAGGGGAACCAGCCACACCTACGAGCAGTACTTC. The V gene is TRBV4-2, the J gene TRBJ2-7; a weak D match, TRBD1 (5 bases). Germline lookup yields CDR1 LGHNA and CDR2 YNFKEQ. This CDR3 is built from 16 residues. V lost 2 bases, J lost 2 bases, and 16 bases lay in between.